Listed here is a single T cell receptor (beta chain). The sample contains more than one DNA sequence encoding this CDR3. Every one of the donors was a Caucasian adult that lived in Nashville, Tennessee. These data come from a study of shared clonotypes between healthy human individuals. Generated by immunoSEQ multiplex PCR, the TCRdb table keeps only in-frame clones and is missing some. The data contain some 2.3 million clones, approximately 93% of them singletons. This sequence originates from a young man in good health. Some clones in this sample may be carry-over from other donors' samples. The specimen was naive CD4+ T cells from PBMCs. Subset defined: CD45RA+ positively selected.

CDR3 in amino acids: CASSPRDRPSGANVLTF. CDR3 bases: TGTGCCAGCAGCCCCCGGGACCGTCCCTCTGGGGCCAACGTCCTGACTTTC. The chain recombines TRBV5-4 with TRBJ2-6; either TRBD1 or TRBD2 may supply D (5 bases each). V lost 4 bases and J lost 0, with 14 bases in between. Germline V CDR1 and CDR2: SGHNT, YYREEE (reference sequence). CDR3 size: 17 residues.